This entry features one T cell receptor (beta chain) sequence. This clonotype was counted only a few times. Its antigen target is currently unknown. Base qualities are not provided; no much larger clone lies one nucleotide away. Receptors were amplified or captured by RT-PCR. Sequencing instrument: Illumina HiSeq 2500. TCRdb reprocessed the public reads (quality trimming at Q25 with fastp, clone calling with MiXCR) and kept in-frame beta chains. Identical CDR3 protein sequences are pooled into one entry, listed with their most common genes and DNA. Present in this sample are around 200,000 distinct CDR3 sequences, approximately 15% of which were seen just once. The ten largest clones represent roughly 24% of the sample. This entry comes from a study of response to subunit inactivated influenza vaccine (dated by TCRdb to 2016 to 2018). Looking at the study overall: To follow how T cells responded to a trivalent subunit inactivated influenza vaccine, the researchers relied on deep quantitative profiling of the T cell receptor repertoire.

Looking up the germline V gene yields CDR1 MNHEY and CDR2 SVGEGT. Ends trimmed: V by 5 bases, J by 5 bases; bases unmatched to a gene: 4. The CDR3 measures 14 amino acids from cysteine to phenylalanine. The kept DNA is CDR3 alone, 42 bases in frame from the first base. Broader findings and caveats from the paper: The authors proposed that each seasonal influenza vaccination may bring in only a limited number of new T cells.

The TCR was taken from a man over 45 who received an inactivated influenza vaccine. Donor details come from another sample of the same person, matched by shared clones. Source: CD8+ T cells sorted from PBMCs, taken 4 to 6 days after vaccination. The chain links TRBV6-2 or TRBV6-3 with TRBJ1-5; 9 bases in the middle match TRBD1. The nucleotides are TGTGCCAGCAGTCATCACAGGGGGCATCAGCCCCAGCATTTT. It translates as CASSHHRGHQPQHF.